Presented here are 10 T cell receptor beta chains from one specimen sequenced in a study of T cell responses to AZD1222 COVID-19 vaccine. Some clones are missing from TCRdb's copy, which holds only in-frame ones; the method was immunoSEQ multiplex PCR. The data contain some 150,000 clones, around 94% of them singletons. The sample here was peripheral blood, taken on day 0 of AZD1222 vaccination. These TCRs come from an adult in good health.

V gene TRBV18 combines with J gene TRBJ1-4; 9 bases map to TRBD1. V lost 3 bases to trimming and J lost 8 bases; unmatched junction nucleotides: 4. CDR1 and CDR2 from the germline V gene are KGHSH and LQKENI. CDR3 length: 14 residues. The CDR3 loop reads CASSPGQGREKLFF. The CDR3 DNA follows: TGTGCCAGCTCACCGGGACAGGGAAGAGAAAAACTGTTTTTT.

The DNA of the CDR3 is TGTGCCAGCAGCCTTACGGGGGCGGAAAAAAACATTCAGTACTTC. Protein: CASSLTGAEKNIQYF. The rearrangement links TRBV6-5 to TRBJ2-4; D could derive from TRBD1 or TRBD2 (6 bases each). The germline V gene has CDR1 MNHEY and CDR2 SVGAGI. V gave up 6 bases and J gave up 4 bases, with 16 bases separating them. This CDR3 comprises 15 residues.

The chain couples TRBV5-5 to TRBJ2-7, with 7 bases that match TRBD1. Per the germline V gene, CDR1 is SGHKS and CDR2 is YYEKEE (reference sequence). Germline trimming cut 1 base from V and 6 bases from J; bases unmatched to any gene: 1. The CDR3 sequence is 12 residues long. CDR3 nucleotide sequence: TGTGCCAGCAGCTTGACAGGGGTCGAGCAGTACGTC. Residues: CASSLTGVEQYV.

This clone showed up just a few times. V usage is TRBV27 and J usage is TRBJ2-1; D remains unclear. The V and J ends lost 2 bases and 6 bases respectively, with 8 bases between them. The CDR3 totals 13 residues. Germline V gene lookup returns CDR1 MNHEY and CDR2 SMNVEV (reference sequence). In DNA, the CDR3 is TGTGCCAGCAGTTTAGGGCTTTTCAATGAGCAGTTCTTC. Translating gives CASSLGLFNEQFF.

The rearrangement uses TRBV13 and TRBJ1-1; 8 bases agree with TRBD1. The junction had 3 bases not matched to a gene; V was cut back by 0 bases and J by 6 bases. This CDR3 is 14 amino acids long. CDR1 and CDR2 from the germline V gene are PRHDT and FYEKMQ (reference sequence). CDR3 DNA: TGTGCCAGCAGCTTAGGGGACAGGGTTTCTGAAGCTTTCTTT. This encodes CASSLGDRVSEAFF. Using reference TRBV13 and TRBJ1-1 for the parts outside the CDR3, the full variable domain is AAGVIQSPRHLIKEKRETATLKCYPIPRHDTVYWYQQGPGQDPQFLISFYEKMQSDKGSIPDRFSAQQFSDYHSELNMSSLELGDSALYFCASSLGDRVSEAFFGQGTRLTVV.

CDR3 nucleotides: TGTGCCAGCAGCTTGGGACAGGGGGCGCGGAATCAGCCCCAGCATTTT. Amino acid sequence: CASSLGQGARNQPQHF. This chain uses TRBV7-9 with TRBJ1-5, with 12 bases matching TRBD1. Per the germline V gene, CDR1 is SEHNR and CDR2 is FQNEAQ (reference sequence). This CDR3 has 16 residues. V trimming: 3 bases; J trimming: 4 bases; junction bases outside the gene matches: 4. The variable domain in full, with the rest retrieved from reference TRBV7-9 and TRBJ1-5, is DTGVSQNPRHKITKRGQNVTFRCDPISEHNRLYWYRQTLGQGPEFLTYFQNEAQLEKSRLLSDRFSAERPKGSFSTLEIQRTEQGDSAMYLCASSLGQGARNQPQHFGDGTRLSIL.

This CDR3 is CASSQDLVPRAGNIQYF. The CDR3 bases are TGTGCCAGCAGCCAAGATCTGGTTCCGAGGGCTGGGAACATTCAGTACTTC. The V gene is TRBV3-1 (or the pseudogene TRBV3-2), the J gene TRBJ2-4, with a possible D match to TRBD2 (5 bases). The CDR3 is 17 amino acids. V was clipped by 0 bases and J by 7 bases, with 19 bases between them. CDR1 is LGHDT and CDR2 is YNNKEL in the germline V gene (reference sequence).

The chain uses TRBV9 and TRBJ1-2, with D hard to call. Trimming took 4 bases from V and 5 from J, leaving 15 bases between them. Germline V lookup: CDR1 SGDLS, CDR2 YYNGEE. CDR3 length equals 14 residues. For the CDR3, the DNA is TGTGCCAGCAGCCCCGGGAATACGTTTTATGGCTACACCTTC. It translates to CASSPGNTFYGYTF.

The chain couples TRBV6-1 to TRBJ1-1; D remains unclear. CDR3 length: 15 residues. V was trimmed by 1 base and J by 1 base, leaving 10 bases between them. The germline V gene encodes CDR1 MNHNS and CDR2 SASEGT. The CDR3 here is CASSEVPEANTEAFF. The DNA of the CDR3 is TGTGCCAGCAGTGAAGTCCCAGAAGCGAACACTGAAGCTTTCTTT.

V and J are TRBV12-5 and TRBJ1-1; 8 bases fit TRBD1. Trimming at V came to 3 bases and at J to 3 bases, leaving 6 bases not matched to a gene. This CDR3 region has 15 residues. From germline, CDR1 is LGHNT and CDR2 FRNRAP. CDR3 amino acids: CASGLDRTGYTEAFF. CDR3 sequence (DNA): TGTGCTAGTGGTTTAGACCGGACAGGGTACACTGAAGCTTTCTTT.